This T cell receptor (beta chain) emerged from a study of T cells in women clearing cervical HPV infection. About the research overall: Case blood drawn at lesion detection; control blood after infection cleared.

TCR beta CDR3 amplified by multiplex PCR from approximately 1,100 ng genomic DNA. Generated by immunoSEQ multiplex PCR, the TCRdb table keeps only in-frame clones and is missing some. Here the sample table reports fewer than 35,000 clones. Of note for this clone: The sequence runs out 3 residues before the end of the CDR3; the remainder is reconstructed from the germline J gene.

This CDR3 is built from 15 residues. V gave up 5 bases and J gave up 0 bases, with 12 bases separating them. Germline V gene data show CDR1 as SGHAT and CDR2 as FQDESV (reference sequence). The sequence came from a woman between 18 and 70 years old with a cervical HPV16 infection that either progressed to CIN3+ or cleared (not recorded which). The sequenced material came from blood buffy coat. This rearrangement joins TRBV11-1 to TRBJ2-3; D call uncertain. CDR3 residues: CASSRGRSSTDTQYF. The covered CDR3 bases are TGTGCCAGCAGCCGCGGCAGATCTAGCACAGATACG.